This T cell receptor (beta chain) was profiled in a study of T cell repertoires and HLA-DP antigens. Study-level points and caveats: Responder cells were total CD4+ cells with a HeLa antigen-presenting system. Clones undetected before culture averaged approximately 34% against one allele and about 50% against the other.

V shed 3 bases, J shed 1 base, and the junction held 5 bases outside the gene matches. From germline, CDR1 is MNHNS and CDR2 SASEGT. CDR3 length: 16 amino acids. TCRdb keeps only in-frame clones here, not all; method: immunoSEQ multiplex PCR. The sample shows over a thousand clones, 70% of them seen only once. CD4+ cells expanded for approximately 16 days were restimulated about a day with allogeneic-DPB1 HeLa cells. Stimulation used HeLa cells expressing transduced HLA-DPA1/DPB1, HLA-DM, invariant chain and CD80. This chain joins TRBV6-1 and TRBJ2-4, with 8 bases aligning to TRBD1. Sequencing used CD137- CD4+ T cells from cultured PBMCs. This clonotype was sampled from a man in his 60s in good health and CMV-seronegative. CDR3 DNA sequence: TGTGCCAGCAGTGAGCAGGGGGCTAGGGCCAAAAACATTCAGTACTTC. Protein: CASSEQGARAKNIQYF.